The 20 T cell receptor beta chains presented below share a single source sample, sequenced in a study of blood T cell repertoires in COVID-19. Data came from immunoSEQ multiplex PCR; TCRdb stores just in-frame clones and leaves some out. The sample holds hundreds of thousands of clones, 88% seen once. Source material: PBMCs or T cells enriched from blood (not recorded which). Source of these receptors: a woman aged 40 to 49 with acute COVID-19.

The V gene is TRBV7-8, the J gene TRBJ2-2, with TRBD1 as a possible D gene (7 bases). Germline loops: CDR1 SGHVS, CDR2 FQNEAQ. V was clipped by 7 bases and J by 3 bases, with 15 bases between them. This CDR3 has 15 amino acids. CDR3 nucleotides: TGTGCCAGCAACCCCAGGGGGGCTCACACCGGGGAGCTGTTTTTT. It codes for CASNPRGAHTGELFF.

The chain's CDR3 is CASSQPGRSGNTIYF. The CDR3 nucleotides are TGCGCCAGCAGCCAGCCGGGAAGGTCTGGAAACACCATATATTTT. The V gene is TRBV4-1, the J gene TRBJ1-3; D ambiguous. The CDR3 consists of 15 residues. Per the germline V gene, CDR1 is MGHRA and CDR2 is YSYEKL. Deletions cut 3 bases from V and 1 base from J, with 10 bases between.

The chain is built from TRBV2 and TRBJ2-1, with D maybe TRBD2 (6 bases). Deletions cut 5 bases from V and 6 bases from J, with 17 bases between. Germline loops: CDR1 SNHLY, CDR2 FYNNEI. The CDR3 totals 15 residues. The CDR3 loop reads CASSLAASAGNEQFF. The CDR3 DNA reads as TGTGCCAGCAGTTTGGCGGCTAGCGCGGGCAATGAGCAGTTCTTC.

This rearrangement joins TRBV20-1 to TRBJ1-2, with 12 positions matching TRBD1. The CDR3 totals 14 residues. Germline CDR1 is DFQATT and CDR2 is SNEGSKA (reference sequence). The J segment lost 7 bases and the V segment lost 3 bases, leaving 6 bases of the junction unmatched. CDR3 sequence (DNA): TGCAGTGCTAGTTCCGGGACAGGGGGCCGTGGCTACACCTTC. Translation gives CSASSGTGGRGYTF.

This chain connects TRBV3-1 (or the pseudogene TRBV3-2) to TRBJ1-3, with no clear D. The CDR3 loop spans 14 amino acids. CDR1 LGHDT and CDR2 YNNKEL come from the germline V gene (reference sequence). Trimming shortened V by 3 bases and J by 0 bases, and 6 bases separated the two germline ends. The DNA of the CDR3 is TGTGCCAGCAGCCATATGAGCTCTGGAAACACCATATATTTT. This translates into CASSHMSSGNTIYF.

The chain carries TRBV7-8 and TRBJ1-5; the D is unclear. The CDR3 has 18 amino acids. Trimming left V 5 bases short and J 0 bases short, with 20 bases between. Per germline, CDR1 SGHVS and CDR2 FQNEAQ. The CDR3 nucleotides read TGTGCCAGCAGCCATCTCAAGTCAGCGGGATATAGCAATCAGCCCCAGCATTTT. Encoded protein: CASSHLKSAGYSNQPQHF. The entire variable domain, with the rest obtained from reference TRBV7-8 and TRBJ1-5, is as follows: GAGVSQSPRYKVAKRGQDVALRCDPISGHVSLFWYQQALGQGPEFLTYFQNEAQLDKSGLPSDRFFAERPEGSVSTLKIQRTQQEDSAVYLCASSHLKSAGYSNQPQHFGDGTRLSIL.

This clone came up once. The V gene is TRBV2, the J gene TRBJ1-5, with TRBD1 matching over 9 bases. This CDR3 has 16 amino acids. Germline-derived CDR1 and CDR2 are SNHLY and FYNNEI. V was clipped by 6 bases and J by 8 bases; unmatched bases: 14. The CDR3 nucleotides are TGTGCCAGCAGGGAAAGGACAGGGGCAGTGGGAGAGCCCCAGCATTTT. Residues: CASRERTGAVGEPQHF.

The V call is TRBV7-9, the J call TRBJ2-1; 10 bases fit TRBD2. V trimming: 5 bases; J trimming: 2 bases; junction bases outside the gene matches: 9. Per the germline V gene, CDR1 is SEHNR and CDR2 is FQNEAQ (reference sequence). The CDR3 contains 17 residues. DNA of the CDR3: TGTGCCAGCAGCGACATACTAGCGGGACCTACCTACAATGAGCAGTTCTTC. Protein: CASSDILAGPTYNEQFF. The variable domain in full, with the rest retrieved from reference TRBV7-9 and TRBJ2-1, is DTGVSQNPRHKITKRGQNVTFRCDPISEHNRLYWYRQTLGQGPEFLTYFQNEAQLEKSRLLSDRFSAERPKGSFSTLEIQRTEQGDSAMYLCASSDILAGPTYNEQFFGPGTRLTVL.

CDR3 bases: TGTGCCAGCAGCGTTCGGTCTAGCGGGGGTAACAATGAGCAGTTCTTC. This sequence encodes CASSVRSSGGNNEQFF. The V and J genes are TRBV9 and TRBJ2-1; TRBD2 matches 10 bases. Germline lookup yields CDR1 SGDLS and CDR2 YYNGEE. J was trimmed by 5 bases and V by 2 bases; bases with no gene match: 7. The CDR3 contains 16 residues.

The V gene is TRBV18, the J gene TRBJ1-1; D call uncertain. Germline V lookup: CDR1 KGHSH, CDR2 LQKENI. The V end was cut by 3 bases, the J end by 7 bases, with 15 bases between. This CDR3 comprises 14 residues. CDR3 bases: TGTGCCAGCTCACCGAGGCCAACGGCCAGTGAAGCTTTCTTT. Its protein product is CASSPRPTASEAFF. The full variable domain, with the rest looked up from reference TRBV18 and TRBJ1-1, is NAGVMQNPRHLVRRRGQEARLRCSPMKGHSHVYWYRQLPEEGLKFMVYLQKENIIDESGMPKERFSAEFPKEGPSILRIQQVVRGDSAAYFCASSPRPTASEAFFGQGTRLTVV.

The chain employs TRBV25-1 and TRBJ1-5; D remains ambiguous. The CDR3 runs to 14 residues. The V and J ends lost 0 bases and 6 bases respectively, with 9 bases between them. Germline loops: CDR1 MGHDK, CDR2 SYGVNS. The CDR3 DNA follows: TGTGCCAGCAGTGAATATAGCGAACTTCAGCCCCAGCATTTT. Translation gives CASSEYSELQPQHF.

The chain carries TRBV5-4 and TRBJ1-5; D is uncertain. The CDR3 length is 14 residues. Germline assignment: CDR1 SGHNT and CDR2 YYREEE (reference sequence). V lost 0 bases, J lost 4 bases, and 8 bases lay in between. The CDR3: CASSLDRGNQPQHF. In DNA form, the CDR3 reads TGTGCCAGCAGCTTGGATCGAGGGAATCAGCCCCAGCATTTT. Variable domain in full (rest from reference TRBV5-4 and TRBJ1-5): ETGVTQSPTHLIKTRGQQVTLRCSSQSGHNTVSWYQQALGQGPQFIFQYYREEENGRGNFPPRFSGLQFPNYSSELNVNALELDDSALYLCASSLDRGNQPQHFGDGTRLSIL.

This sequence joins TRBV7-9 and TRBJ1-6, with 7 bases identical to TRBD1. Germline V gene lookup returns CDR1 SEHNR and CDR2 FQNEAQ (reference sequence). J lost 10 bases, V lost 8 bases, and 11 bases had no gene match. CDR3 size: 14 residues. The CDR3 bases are TGTGCCAGCGTTCGTCGACAGGGAGAGTCACCCCTCCACTTT. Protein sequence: CASVRRQGESPLHF.

DNA for the CDR3: TGTGCCAGCAGTGAAGGGTGGGCAGACCCCTTCGGGGAGCTGTTTTTT. Its translation is CASSEGWADPFGELFF. The V gene is TRBV6-1, the J gene TRBJ2-2; D not resolved. CDR1 is MNHNS and CDR2 is SASEGT in the germline V gene. The CDR3 is 16 amino acids. Trimming pared 1 base from V and 7 bases from J, leaving 16 bases between.

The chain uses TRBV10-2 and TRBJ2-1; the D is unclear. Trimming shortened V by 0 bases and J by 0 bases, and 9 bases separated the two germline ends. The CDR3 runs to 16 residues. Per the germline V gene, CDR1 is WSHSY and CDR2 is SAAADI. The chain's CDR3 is CASSESVGNSYNEQFF. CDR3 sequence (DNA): TGCGCCAGCAGTGAGTCGGTTGGCAACTCCTACAATGAGCAGTTCTTC.

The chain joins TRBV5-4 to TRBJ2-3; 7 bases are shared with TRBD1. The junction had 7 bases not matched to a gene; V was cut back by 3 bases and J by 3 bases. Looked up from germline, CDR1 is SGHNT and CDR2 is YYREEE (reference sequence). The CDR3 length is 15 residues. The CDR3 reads CASSSPGQTTDTQYF. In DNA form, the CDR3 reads TGTGCCAGCAGCTCGCCGGGACAGACTACAGATACGCAGTATTTT.

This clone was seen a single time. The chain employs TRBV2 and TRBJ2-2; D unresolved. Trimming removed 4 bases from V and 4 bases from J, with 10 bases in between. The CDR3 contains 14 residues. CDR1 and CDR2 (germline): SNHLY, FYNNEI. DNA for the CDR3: TGTGCCAGCAGTGGGCACAGAGCCACCGGGGAGCTGTTTTTT. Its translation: CASSGHRATGELFF.

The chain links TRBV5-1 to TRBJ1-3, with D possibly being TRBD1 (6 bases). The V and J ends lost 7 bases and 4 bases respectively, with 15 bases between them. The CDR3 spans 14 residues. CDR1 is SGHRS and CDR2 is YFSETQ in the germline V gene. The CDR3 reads CASAQGSSGNTIYF. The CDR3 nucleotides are TGCGCCAGCGCTCAGGGGAGCTCCGGAAACACCATATATTTT.

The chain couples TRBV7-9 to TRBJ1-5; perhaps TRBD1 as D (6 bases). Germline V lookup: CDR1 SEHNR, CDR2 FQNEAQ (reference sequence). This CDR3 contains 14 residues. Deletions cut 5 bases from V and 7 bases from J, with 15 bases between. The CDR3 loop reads CASSEQGIGQPQHF. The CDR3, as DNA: TGTGCCAGCAGCGAACAGGGTATAGGGCAGCCCCAGCATTTT.

CDR3 loop: CASSAPAGGTYEQYF. CDR3 DNA: TGTGCCAGCAGTGCCCCAGCGGGGGGTACCTACGAGCAGTACTTC. This sequence joins TRBV2 and TRBJ2-7; TRBD2 matches 9 bases. Germline V lookup: CDR1 SNHLY, CDR2 FYNNEI. Unmatched junction bases numbered 6, after V lost 4 bases and J lost 2 bases. The CDR3 covers 15 residues.